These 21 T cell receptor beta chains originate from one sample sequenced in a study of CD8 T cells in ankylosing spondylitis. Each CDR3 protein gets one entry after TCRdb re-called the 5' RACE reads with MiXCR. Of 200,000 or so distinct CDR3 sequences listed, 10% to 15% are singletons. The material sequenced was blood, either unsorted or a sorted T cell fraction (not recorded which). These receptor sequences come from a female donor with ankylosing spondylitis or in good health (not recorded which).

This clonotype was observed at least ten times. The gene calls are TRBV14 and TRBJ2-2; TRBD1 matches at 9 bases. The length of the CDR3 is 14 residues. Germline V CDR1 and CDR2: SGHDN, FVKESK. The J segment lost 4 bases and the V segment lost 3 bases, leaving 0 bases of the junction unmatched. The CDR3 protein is CASSQDRGTGELFF. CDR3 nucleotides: TGTGCCAGCAGCCAGGACAGGGGCACCGGGGAGCTGTTTTTT.

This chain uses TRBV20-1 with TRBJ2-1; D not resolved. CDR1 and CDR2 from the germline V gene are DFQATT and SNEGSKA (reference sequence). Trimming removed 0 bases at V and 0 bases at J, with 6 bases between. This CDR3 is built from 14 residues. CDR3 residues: CSARDASSYNEQFF. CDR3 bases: TGCAGTGCTAGAGATGCAAGCTCCTACAATGAGCAGTTCTTC.

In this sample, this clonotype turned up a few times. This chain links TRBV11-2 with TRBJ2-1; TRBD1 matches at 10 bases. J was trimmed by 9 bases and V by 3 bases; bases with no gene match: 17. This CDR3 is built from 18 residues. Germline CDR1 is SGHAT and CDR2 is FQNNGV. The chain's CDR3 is CASSLFSLRGQGRSEQFF. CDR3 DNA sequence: TGTGCCAGCAGCTTGTTCTCACTAAGGGGACAGGGGAGAAGTGAGCAGTTCTTC.

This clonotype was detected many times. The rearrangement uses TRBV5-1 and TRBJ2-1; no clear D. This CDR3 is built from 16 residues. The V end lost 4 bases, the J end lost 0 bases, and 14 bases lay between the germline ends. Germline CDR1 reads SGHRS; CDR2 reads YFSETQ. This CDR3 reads CASSPGAAFSYNEQFF. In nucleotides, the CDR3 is TGCGCCAGCAGCCCGGGCGCGGCCTTCTCCTACAATGAGCAGTTCTTC.

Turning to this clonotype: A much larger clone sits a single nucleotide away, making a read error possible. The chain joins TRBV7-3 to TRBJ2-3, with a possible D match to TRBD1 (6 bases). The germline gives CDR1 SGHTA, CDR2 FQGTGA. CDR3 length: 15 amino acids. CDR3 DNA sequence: TGTGTCAGCAGCTTAGGGGCAGGGGGCACAGATACGCAGTATTTT. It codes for CVSSLGAGGTDTQYF.

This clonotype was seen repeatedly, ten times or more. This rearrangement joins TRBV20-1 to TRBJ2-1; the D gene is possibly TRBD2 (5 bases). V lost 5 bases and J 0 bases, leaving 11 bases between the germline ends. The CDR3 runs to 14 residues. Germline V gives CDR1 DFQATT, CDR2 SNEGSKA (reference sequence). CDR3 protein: CSARLGSSYNEQFF. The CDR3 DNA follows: TGCAGTGCTCGACTGGGGAGCTCCTACAATGAGCAGTTCTTC.

The CDR3 DNA reads TGTGCCAGCAGCTTGGATAGCGGGAGTGAAGAGACCCAGTACTTC. The encoded protein is CASSLDSGSEETQYF. This chain joins TRBV5-4 and TRBJ2-5, with 9 bases matching TRBD2. Germline CDR1 is SGHNT and CDR2 is YYREEE (reference sequence). Trimming at V came to 0 bases and at J to 3 bases, leaving 3 bases not matched to a gene. The CDR3 extends over 15 amino acids.

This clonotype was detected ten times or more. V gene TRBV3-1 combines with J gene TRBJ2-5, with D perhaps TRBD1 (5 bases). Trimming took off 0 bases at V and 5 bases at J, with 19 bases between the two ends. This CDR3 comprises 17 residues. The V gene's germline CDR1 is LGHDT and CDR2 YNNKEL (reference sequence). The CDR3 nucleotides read TGTGCCAGCAGCCAAGAATGCACAGGCCACATGGTGGAGACCCAGTACTTC. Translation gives CASSQECTGHMVETQYF.

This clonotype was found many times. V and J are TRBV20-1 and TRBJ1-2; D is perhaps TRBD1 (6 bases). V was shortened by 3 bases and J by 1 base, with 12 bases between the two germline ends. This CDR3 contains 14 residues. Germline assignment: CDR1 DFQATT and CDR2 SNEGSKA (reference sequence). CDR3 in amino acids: CSAREGVVNYGYTF. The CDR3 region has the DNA TGCAGTGCTAGGGAGGGGGTAGTTAACTATGGCTACACCTTC.

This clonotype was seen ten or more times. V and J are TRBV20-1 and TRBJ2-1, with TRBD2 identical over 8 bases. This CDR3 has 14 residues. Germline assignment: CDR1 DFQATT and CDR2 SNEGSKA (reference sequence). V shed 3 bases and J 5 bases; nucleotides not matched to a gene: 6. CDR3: CSARTGGRDNEQFF. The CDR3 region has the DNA TGCAGTGCTAGGACGGGAGGGAGGGACAATGAGCAGTTCTTC.

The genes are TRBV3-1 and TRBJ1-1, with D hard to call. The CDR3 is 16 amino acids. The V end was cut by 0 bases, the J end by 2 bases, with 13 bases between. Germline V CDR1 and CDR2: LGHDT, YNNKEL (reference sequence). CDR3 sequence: CASSQDSFSINTEAFF. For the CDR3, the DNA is TGTGCCAGCAGCCAAGATTCGTTCAGCATAAACACTGAAGCTTTCTTT. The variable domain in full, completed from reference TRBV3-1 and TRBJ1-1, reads DTAVSQTPKYLVTQMGNDKSIKCEQNLGHDTMYWYKQDSKKFLKIMFSYNNKELIINETVPNRFSPKSPDKAHLNLHINSLELGDSAVYFCASSQDSFSINTEAFFGQGTRLTVV.

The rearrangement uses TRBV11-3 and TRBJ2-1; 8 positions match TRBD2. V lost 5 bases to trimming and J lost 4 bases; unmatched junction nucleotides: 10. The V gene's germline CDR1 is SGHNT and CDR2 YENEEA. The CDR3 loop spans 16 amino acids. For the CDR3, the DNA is TGTGCCAGCAGCGTCCGGGGGGGAGTCCGTTACAATGAGCAGTTCTTC. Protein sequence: CASSVRGGVRYNEQFF.

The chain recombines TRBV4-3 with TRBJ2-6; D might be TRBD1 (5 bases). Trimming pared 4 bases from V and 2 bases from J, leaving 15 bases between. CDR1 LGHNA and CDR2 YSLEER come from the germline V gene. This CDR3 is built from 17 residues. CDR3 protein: CASSLEPGIAGANVLTF. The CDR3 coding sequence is TGCGCCAGCAGCCTCGAACCAGGGATCGCTGGGGCCAACGTCCTGACTTTC.

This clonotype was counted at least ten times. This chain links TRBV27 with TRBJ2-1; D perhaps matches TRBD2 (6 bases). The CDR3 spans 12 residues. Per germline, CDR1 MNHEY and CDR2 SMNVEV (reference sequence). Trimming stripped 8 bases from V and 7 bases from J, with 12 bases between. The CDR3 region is CASFGSSNEQFF. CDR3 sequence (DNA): TGTGCCAGCTTCGGGAGTTCGAATGAGCAGTTCTTC.

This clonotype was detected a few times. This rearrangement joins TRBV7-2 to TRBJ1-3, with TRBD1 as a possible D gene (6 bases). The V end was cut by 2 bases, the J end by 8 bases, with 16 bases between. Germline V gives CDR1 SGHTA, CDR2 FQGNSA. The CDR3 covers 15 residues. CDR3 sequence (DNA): TGTGCCAGCAGCTTACTGGGGGGCCTCGGTTACACCATATATTTT. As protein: CASSLLGGLGYTIYF. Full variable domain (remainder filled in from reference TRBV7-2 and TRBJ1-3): GAGVSQSPSNKVTEKGKDVELRCDPISGHTALYWYRQSLGQGLEFLIYFQGNSAPDKSGLPSDRFSAERTGGSVSTLTIQRTQQEDSAVYLCASSLLGGLGYTIYFGEGSWLTVV.

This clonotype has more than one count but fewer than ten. In DNA, the CDR3 is TGCAGCGTTGCCGCTCCGACAGGGGGCGTCTACGAGCAGTACTTC. It translates to CSVAAPTGGVYEQYF. V and J are TRBV29-1 and TRBJ2-7, with TRBD1 matching over 10 bases. Germline V gives CDR1 SQVTM, CDR2 ANQGSEA. After removal of 4 bases from V and 3 bases from J, the junction contained 9 bases not matched to a gene. The CDR3 consists of 15 residues.

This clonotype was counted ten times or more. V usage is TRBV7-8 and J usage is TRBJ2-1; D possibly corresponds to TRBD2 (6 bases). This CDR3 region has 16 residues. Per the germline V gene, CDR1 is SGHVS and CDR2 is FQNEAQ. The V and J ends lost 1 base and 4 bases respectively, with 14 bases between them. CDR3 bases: TGTGCCAGCAGCTTAGGGGCTAGCGCTCTATACAATGAGCAGTTCTTC. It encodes CASSLGASALYNEQFF.

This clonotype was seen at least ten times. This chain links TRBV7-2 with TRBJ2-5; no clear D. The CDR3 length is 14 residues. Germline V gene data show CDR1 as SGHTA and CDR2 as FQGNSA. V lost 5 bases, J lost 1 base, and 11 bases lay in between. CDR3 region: CASSPRRAQETQYF. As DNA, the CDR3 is TGTGCCAGCAGCCCCCGAAGGGCCCAAGAGACCCAGTACTTC.

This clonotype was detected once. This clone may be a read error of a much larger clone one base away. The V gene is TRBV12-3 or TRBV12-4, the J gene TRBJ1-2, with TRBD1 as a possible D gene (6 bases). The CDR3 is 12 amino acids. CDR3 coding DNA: TGTGCCAGCAGTTTCGCAGGGGAAGGCTCCACCTTC. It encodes CASSFAGEGSTF.

The CDR3 DNA follows: TGCGCCAGCAGCTTGATGCGGGCAGGGGGCGGGGACACTGAAGCTTTCTTT. Residues: CASSLMRAGGGDTEAFF. The chain is built from TRBV5-1 and TRBJ1-1; 8 nucleotides line up with TRBD1. The CDR3 runs 17 residues. V lost 1 base and J lost 3; bases outside the gene matches: 11. From germline, CDR1 is SGHRS and CDR2 YFSETQ.

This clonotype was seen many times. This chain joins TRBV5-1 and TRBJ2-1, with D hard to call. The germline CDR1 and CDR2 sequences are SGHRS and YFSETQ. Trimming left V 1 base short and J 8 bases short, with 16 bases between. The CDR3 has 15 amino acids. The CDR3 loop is CASSLRRRTDDEQFF. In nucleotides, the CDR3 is TGCGCCAGCAGCTTGAGGAGAAGGACGGACGATGAGCAGTTCTTC.